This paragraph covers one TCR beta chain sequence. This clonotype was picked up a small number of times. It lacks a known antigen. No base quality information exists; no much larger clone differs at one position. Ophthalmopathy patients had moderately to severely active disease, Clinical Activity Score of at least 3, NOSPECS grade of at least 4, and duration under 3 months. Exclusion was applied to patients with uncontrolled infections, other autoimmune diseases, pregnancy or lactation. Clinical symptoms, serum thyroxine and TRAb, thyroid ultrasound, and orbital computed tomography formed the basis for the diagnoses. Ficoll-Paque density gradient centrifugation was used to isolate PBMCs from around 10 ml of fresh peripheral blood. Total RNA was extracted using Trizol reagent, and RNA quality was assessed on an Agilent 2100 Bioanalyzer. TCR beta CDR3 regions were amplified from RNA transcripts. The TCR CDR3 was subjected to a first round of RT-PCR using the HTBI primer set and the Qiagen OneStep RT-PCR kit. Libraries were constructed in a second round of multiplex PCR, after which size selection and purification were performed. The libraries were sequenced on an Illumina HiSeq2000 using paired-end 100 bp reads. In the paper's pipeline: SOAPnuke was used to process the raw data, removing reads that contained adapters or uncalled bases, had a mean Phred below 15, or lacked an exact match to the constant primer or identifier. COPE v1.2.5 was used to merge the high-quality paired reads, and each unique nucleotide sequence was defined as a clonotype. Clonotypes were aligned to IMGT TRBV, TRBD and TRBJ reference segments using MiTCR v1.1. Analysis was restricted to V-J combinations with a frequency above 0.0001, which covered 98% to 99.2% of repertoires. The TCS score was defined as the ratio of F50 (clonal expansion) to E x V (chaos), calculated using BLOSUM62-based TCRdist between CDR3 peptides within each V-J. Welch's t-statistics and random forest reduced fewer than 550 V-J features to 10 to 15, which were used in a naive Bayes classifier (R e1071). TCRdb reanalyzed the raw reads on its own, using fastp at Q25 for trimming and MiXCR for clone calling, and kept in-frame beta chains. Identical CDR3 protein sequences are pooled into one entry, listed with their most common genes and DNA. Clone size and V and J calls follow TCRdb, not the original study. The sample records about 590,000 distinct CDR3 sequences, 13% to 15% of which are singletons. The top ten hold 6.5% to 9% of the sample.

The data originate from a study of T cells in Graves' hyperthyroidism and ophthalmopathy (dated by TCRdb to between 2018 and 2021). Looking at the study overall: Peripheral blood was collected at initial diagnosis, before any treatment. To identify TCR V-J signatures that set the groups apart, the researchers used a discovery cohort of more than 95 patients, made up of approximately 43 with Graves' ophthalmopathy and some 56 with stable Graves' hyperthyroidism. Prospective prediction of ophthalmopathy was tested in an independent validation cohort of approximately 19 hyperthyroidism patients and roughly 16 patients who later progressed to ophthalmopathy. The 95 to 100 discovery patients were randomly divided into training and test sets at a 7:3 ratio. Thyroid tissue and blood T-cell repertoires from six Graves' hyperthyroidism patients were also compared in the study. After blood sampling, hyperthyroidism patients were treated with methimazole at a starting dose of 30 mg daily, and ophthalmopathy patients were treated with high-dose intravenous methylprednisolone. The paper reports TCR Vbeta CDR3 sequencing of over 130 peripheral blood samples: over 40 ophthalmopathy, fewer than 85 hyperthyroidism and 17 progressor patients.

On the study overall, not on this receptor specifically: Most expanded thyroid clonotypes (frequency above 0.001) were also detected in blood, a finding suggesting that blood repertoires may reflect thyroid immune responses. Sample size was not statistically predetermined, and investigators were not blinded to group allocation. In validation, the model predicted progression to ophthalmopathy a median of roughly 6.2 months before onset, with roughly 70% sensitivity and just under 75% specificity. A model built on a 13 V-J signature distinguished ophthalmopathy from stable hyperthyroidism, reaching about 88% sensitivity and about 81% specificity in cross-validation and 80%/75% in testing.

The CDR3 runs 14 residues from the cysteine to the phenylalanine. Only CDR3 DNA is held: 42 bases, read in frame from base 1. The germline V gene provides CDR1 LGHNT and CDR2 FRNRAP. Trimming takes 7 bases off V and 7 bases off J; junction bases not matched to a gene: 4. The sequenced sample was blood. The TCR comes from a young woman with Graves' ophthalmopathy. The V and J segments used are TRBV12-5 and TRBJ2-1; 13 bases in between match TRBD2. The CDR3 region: CASALLAGGNEQFF. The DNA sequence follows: TGTGCTAGTGCACTACTAGCGGGAGGGAATGAGCAGTTCTTC.